This TCR beta chain was identified during a study of blood T cells in healthy people across ages. V lost 6 bases, J lost 1 base, and 4 bases stayed unmatched. The CDR3 is made up of 14 amino acids. CDR1 and CDR2 (germline): DFQATT, SNEGSKA (reference sequence). Using a J-beta primer mix together with a sample-barcoded 5' primer, a second PCR was run for about 7 to 12 cycles. Via MiXCR, TCRdb re-called the 5' RACE reads, giving one row per CDR3 protein. Counted here are 1.2 million to 1.5 million distinct CDR3 sequences, roughly 40% occurring once; the ten biggest clones make up 7% to 9%. Sequenced material: blood. The chain carries TRBV20-1 and TRBJ2-2; 8 bases fit TRBD2. This receptor was obtained from a woman in her late teens or twenties in good health. CDR3 sequence reads: CSAFAGGNTGELFF. The CDR3 region has the DNA TGCAGTGCCTTCGCGGGGGGGAACACCGGGGAGCTGTTTTTT.